The 30 T cell receptor beta chains below all came from one sample that was sequenced in a study of blood T cell repertoires in COVID-19. TCRdb's table, derived via immunoSEQ multiplex PCR, lists solely in-frame clones and lacks some. The table lists fewer than 250,000 clones, about 84% of them singletons. Sequencing was carried out using PBMCs or T cells enriched from blood (not recorded which). Source of these receptors: a woman aged 40-49 years with acute COVID-19.

A single count supports this clone. The rearrangement uses TRBV18 and TRBJ1-6, with a tentative D call TRBD1 (6 bases). This CDR3 comprises 15 residues. V was cut by 0 bases and J by 5 bases, with 8 bases left in between. CDR1 and CDR2 (germline): KGHSH, LQKENI. The CDR3 DNA follows: TGTGCCAGCTCACCACCCAGGGGCGATAATTCACCCCTCCACTTT. It is translated as CASSPPRGDNSPLHF.

The V and J genes are TRBV30 and TRBJ1-5; D is possibly TRBD1 (6 bases). The V end lost 4 bases, the J end lost 2 bases, and 12 bases lay between the germline ends. Germline V gives CDR1 GTSNPN, CDR2 SVGIG (reference sequence). This CDR3 comprises 14 residues. The CDR3 loop reads CAWTKQGGNQPQHF. The CDR3, as DNA: TGTGCCTGGACTAAACAGGGAGGCAATCAGCCCCAGCATTTT.

This clone turned up a few times. The chain joins TRBV19 to TRBJ2-2; possible D gene TRBD1, 5 bases. Germline CDR1 reads LNHDA; CDR2 reads SQIVND (reference sequence). The CDR3 spans 13 residues. The V end lost 3 bases, the J end lost 5 bases, and 7 bases lay between the germline ends. DNA for the CDR3: TGTGCCAGTAGTATTCAGGGAACCGGGGAGCTGTTTTTT. Its protein is CASSIQGTGELFF.

This sequence joins TRBV5-4 and TRBJ2-7; possibly TRBD1 for D (5 bases). CDR3 length equals 13 residues. V lost 4 bases, J lost 2 bases, and 10 bases lay in between. Germline CDR1 reads SGHNT; CDR2 reads YYREEE (reference sequence). CDR3: CASSVDSTYEQYF. Written as DNA, the CDR3 is TGTGCCAGCAGCGTCGACAGTACCTACGAGCAGTACTTC.

In nucleotides, the CDR3 is TGTGCCAGCAGTTACGGGACAGACTACGAGCAGTACTTC. Translating it yields CASSYGTDYEQYF. The chain carries TRBV6-5 and TRBJ2-7; 7 bases line up with TRBD1. V dropped 2 bases and J dropped 3; count of bases not matched to a gene: 1. The CDR3 has 13 amino acids. Germline-derived CDR1 and CDR2 are MNHEY and SVGAGI.

The chain has TRBV6-5 and TRBJ1-1; D might be TRBD1 (5 bases). This CDR3 is built from 14 residues. Germline-derived CDR1 and CDR2 are MNHEY and SVGAGI. Trimming removed 7 bases at V and 5 bases at J, with 17 bases between. This CDR3 is CASIVGRRGTEAFF. The CDR3 DNA sequence: TGTGCCAGCATAGTCGGCAGGCGGGGGACTGAAGCTTTCTTT.

This chain's CDR3 is CAWNLDEKLFF. The CDR3 DNA reads as TGTGCCTGGAATTTAGATGAAAAACTGTTTTTT. The V gene is TRBV30, the J gene TRBJ1-4; D unclear. CDR1 and CDR2 (germline): GTSNPN, SVGIG (reference sequence). V was pared by 4 bases and J by 6 bases, with 6 bases between. The CDR3 is 11 residues long.

V gene TRBV11-2 combines with J gene TRBJ1-6; D unclear. Trimming pared 1 base from V and 0 bases from J, leaving 13 bases between. This CDR3 is 18 amino acids long. Per germline, CDR1 SGHAT and CDR2 FQNNGV. Here the CDR3 DNA reads TGTGCCAGCAGCTTAGTTGTGGCGGGGAGCTCCTATAATTCACCCCTCCACTTT. It encodes CASSLVVAGSSYNSPLHF.

V is TRBV28 and J is TRBJ2-7, with TRBD1 as a possible D gene (6 bases). V gave up 5 bases and J gave up 1 base, with 18 bases separating them. The CDR3 runs to 16 residues. Per germline, CDR1 MDHEN and CDR2 SYDVKM. CDR3 in amino acids: CASSLTTGWSSYEQYF. CDR3 bases: TGTGCCAGCAGTCTTACGACAGGTTGGAGTTCCTACGAGCAGTACTTC.

This chain joins TRBV7-2 and TRBJ1-1, with D perhaps TRBD1 (5 bases). Between the trimmed V and J ends, which lost 8 bases and 4 bases, there was a span of 14 bases. The length of the CDR3 is 13 residues. CDR1 SGHTA and CDR2 FQGNSA come from the germline V gene. The CDR3: CASLFGRATEAFF. In nucleotides, the CDR3 is TGTGCCAGCCTGTTTGGCAGGGCCACTGAAGCTTTCTTT.

This rearrangement joins TRBV6-1 to TRBJ1-1; TRBD1 might be the D (5 bases). Germline values: CDR1 MNHNS, CDR2 SASEGT. The CDR3 is 13 amino acids. V was pared by 2 bases and J by 6 bases, with 10 bases between. In nucleotides, the CDR3 is TGTGCCAGCAGTGAAATTAGGGGCGCTGAAGCTTTCTTT. Translating gives CASSEIRGAEAFF.

The rearrangement joins TRBV5-1 to TRBJ2-7, with TRBD1 matching over 9 bases. Germline V CDR1 and CDR2: SGHRS, YFSETQ. CDR3 length: 12 residues. V was pared by 6 bases and J by 5 bases, with 3 bases of the junction left unmatched. For the CDR3, the DNA is TGCGCCAGCAAGGGGACAGGGAACGAGCAGTACTTC. Translation: CASKGTGNEQYF.

This chain links TRBV7-9 with TRBJ2-7, with 8 bases fitting TRBD2. Germline trimming cut 5 bases from V and 2 bases from J; bases unmatched to any gene: 11. Germline CDR1 is SEHNR and CDR2 is FQNEAQ (reference sequence). This CDR3 has 16 residues. The CDR3 protein is CASSPLGRGDPYEQYF. The CDR3, as DNA: TGTGCCAGCAGCCCGTTGGGGCGGGGGGACCCCTACGAGCAGTACTTC.

This sequence joins TRBV28 and TRBJ1-2; the D is unclear. Trimming removed 2 bases from V and 8 bases from J, with 6 bases in between. The CDR3 is 11 amino acids. Germline CDR1 and CDR2: MDHEN and SYDVKM. The CDR3 bases are TGTGCCAGCAGTTTAGCCAGGGGCTACACCTTC. Its protein product is CASSLARGYTF.

This rearrangement joins TRBV7-2 to TRBJ1-1; D is undetermined. V lost 5 bases and J lost 2, with 12 bases in between. CDR1 and CDR2 from the germline V gene are SGHTA and FQGNSA. The CDR3 totals 14 residues. CDR3 nucleotides: TGTGCCAGCAGCCCCCAGGTTGACAACACTGAAGCTTTCTTT. The encoded protein is CASSPQVDNTEAFF.

The CDR3 protein is CATSRQGSGNQPQHF. The CDR3 DNA follows: TGTGCCACCAGCAGACAGGGGTCGGGAAATCAGCCCCAGCATTTT. The genes are TRBV15 and TRBJ1-5; possible D gene TRBD1, 6 bases. This CDR3 spans 15 amino acids. Trimming stripped 2 bases from V and 4 bases from J, with 12 bases between. CDR1 is LNHNV, CDR2 YYDKDF, per germline (reference sequence). Supplemented by reference TRBV15 and TRBJ1-5, the full variable domain reads DAMVIQNPRYQVTQFGKPVTLSCSQTLNHNVMYWYQQKSSQAPKLLFHYYDKDFNNEADTPDNFQSRRPNTSFCFLDIRSPGLGDTAMYLCATSRQGSGNQPQHFGDGTRLSIL.

Comment on this clone: At one end the junction does not follow the germline gene, possibly because of a read error. The chain links TRBV10-1 to TRBJ2-7; D gene ambiguous. Germline lookup yields CDR1 WNHNN and CDR2 SYGVQD (reference sequence). This CDR3 contains 13 residues. CDR3 DNA: TGCGCCAGCATAGGCCGCGGCTCCCACGAGCAGTACTTC. Translation gives CASIGRGSHEQYF.

The chain couples TRBV30 to TRBJ1-5, with no clear D. The CDR3 sequence is 12 residues long. The germline V gene encodes CDR1 GTSNPN and CDR2 SVGIG (reference sequence). The CDR3 sequence: CALDGGNQPQHF. The CDR3 DNA reads as TGTGCTCTGGACGGGGGCAATCAGCCCCAGCATTTT. Using reference TRBV30 and TRBJ1-5 for the parts outside the CDR3, the full variable domain is SQTIHQWPATLVQPVGSPLSLECTVEGTSNPNLYWYRQAAGRGLQLLFYSVGIGQISSEVPQNLSASRPQDRQFILSSKKLLLSDSGFYLCALDGGNQPQHFGDGTRLSIL.

This chain joins TRBV2 and TRBJ2-5, with 7 bases fitting TRBD1. Germline V CDR1 and CDR2: SNHLY, FYNNEI. The CDR3 runs 13 residues. V gave up 5 bases and J gave up 1 base; unmatched junction bases: 1. For the CDR3, the DNA is TGTGCCAGCAGTCGGACAGGCCAAGAGACCCAGTACTTC. Protein sequence: CASSRTGQETQYF.

V and J are TRBV18 and TRBJ1-4; D unclear. Trimming pared 0 bases from V and 8 bases from J, leaving 10 bases between. Germline CDR1 reads KGHSH; CDR2 reads LQKENI. This CDR3 contains 14 residues. The CDR3 loop reads CASSPPELKEKLFF. CDR3 nucleotides: TGTGCCAGCTCACCACCAGAGCTGAAAGAAAAACTGTTTTTT.

J is TRBJ1-2 and V is TRBV6-5, with 9 positions matching TRBD1. The ends lost 4 bases at V and 8 bases at J; junction bases unmatched: 11. Germline CDR1 MNHEY, CDR2 SVGAGI. The CDR3 is 15 amino acids. In nucleotides, the CDR3 is TGTGCCAGCAGTTCGCCGGGACAGGGAAGAGGAGGCTACACCTTC. Its translation: CASSSPGQGRGGYTF.

The V call is TRBV7-3, the J call TRBJ2-7; 8 positions agree with TRBD2. V lost 5 bases, J lost 6 bases, and 9 bases stayed unmatched. Looked up from germline, CDR1 is SGHTA and CDR2 is FQGTGA. CDR3 length: 14 amino acids. The CDR3 loop reads CASSTSGSGVEQYF. CDR3 DNA: TGTGCCAGCAGCACCAGCGGGAGTGGTGTCGAGCAGTACTTC.

This clone has a handful of counts. The chain uses TRBV5-4 and TRBJ2-2, with TRBD2 identical over 14 bases. V shed 3 bases, J shed 1 base, and the junction held 5 bases outside the gene matches. The CDR3 is 18 amino acids. The V gene's germline CDR1 is SGHNT and CDR2 YYREEE (reference sequence). CDR3 nucleotide sequence: TGTGCCAGCAGCTGGGGGACTAGCGGGGGCCGGAACACCGGGGAGCTGTTTTTT. Its translation is CASSWGTSGGRNTGELFF.

This chain uses TRBV5-1 with TRBJ2-7, with 12 bases identical to TRBD2. The CDR3 has 15 amino acids. After removal of 4 bases from V and 4 bases from J, the junction contained 6 bases not matched to a gene. Germline V gene lookup returns CDR1 SGHRS and CDR2 YFSETQ. CDR3 sequence reads: CASSQTTSGGYEQYF. The CDR3 bases are TGCGCCAGCAGCCAAACCACTAGCGGGGGGTACGAGCAGTACTTC.

The J gene is TRBJ2-5, the V gene TRBV6-5; TRBD2 agrees at 8 bases. Trimming took 2 bases from V and 3 from J; bases not matched to a gene: 8. The CDR3 runs to 16 residues. Germline loops: CDR1 MNHEY, CDR2 SVGAGI. The CDR3 region has the DNA TGTGCCAGCAGTTACGGTCTCCTAGCGGGTAAAGAGACCCAGTACTTC. Its translation is CASSYGLLAGKETQYF.

This rearrangement joins TRBV30 to TRBJ2-1; 10 bases map to TRBD2. The CDR3 contains 13 residues. J was trimmed by 9 bases and V by 4 bases; bases with no gene match: 6. Germline V gene lookup returns CDR1 GTSNPN and CDR2 SVGIG (reference sequence). The CDR3 sequence is CAWTSGGWGEQFF. The CDR3 nucleotides are TGTGCCTGGACTAGCGGGGGATGGGGTGAGCAGTTCTTC.

This chain uses TRBV7-3 with TRBJ2-2; TRBD1 might be the D (6 bases). The germline gives CDR1 SGHTA, CDR2 FQGTGA. Trimming took 5 bases from V and 6 from J, leaving 13 bases between them. The CDR3 has 14 residues. CDR3: CASSPQGSAGELFF. Here the CDR3 DNA reads TGTGCCAGCAGCCCACAGGGTTCTGCCGGGGAGCTGTTTTTT. Combining the CDR3 with reference TRBV7-3 and TRBJ2-2 gives the whole variable domain GAGVSQTPSNKVTEKGKYVELRCDPISGHTALYWYRQSLGQGPEFLIYFQGTGAADDSGLPNDRFFAVRPEGSVSTLKIQRTERGDSAVYLCASSPQGSAGELFFGEGSRLTVL.

The rearrangement joins TRBV6-1 to TRBJ1-4, with 9 bases matching TRBD1. The CDR3 runs to 16 residues. From germline, CDR1 is MNHNS and CDR2 SASEGT. Trimming at V came to 2 bases and at J to 8 bases, leaving 9 bases not matched to a gene. The CDR3 here is CASSERPTGGKEKLFF. The CDR3 region has the DNA TGTGCCAGCAGTGAAAGGCCAACAGGGGGCAAAGAAAAACTGTTTTTT.

The rearrangement links TRBV28 to TRBJ1-6, with no clear D. This CDR3 contains 14 residues. Deletions cut 6 bases from V and 11 bases from J, with 17 bases between. The germline gives CDR1 MDHEN, CDR2 SYDVKM. The CDR3 DNA reads as TGTGCCAGCAGCCTTTCTGAAGGAGGGACACCCCTCCACTTT. Translating gives CASSLSEGGTPLHF.

The table lists this clone with a count of one. The CDR3 protein is CASSLEAGLRTDTQYF. The CDR3 bases are TGTGCCAGCAGCTTGGAGGCAGGGTTAAGGACAGATACGCAGTATTTT. The chain is built from TRBV5-4 and TRBJ2-3, with D maybe TRBD1 (5 bases). The germline V gene has CDR1 SGHNT and CDR2 YYREEE (reference sequence). CDR3 length: 16 amino acids. The ends were cut back, 0 bases at V and 3 bases at J, with 14 bases in the middle. Looking up the rest from reference TRBV5-4 and TRBJ2-3 gives the full variable domain: ETGVTQSPTHLIKTRGQQVTLRCSSQSGHNTVSWYQQALGQGPQFIFQYYREEENGRGNFPPRFSGLQFPNYSSELNVNALELDDSALYLCASSLEAGLRTDTQYFGPGTRLTVL.